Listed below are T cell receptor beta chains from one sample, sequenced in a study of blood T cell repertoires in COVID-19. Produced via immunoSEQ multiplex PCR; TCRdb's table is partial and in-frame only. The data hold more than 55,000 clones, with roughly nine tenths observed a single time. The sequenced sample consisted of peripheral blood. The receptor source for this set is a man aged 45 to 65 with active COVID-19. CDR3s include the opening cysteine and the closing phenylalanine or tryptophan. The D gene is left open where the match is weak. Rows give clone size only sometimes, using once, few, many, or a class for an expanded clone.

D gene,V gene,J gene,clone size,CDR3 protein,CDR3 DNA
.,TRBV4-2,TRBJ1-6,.,CASSHQGRGGDSPLHF,TGTGCCAGCAGCCACCAAGGGAGGGGTGGAGATTCACCCCTCCACTTT
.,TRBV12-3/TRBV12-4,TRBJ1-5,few,CASTFKDKPQHF,TGTGCCAGCACCTTCAAGGACAAGCCCCAGCATTTT
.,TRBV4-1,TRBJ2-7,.,CASSQVEAPRPYEQYF,TGCGCCAGCAGCCAAGTAGAGGCACCCCGGCCCTACGAGCAGTACTTC
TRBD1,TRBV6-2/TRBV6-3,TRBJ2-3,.,CASSPRQGRVDTQYF,TGTGCCAGCAGCCCCAGACAGGGGCGGGTGGATACGCAGTATTTT
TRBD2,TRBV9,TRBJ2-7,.,CASSARAGRAYEQYF,TGTGCCAGCAGCGCAAGAGCGGGGCGAGCCTACGAGCAGTACTTC
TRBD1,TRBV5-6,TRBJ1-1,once,CASSPRRTGEAFF,TGTGCCAGCAGCCCCCGGCGGACAGGGGAAGCTTTCTTT
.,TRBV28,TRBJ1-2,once,CASSFYQGYGYTF,TGTGCCAGCAGTTTCTATCAGGGATATGGCTACACCTTC
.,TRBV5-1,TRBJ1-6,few,CASRILGGDNSPLHF,TGCGCCAGCAGAATCCTCGGGGGGGATAATTCACCCCTCCACTTT
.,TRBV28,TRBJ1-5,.,CASSPPGTTDQPQHF,TGTGCCAGCAGTCCACCCGGGACAACGGATCAGCCCCAGCATTTT
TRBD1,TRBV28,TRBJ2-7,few,CASSAMTGASSYEQYF,TGTGCCAGCAGTGCGATGACAGGGGCTTCCTCCTACGAGCAGTACTTC
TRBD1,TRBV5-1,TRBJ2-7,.,CASSWGQGEQYF,TGCGCCAGCAGCTGGGGACAGGGCGAGCAGTACTTC
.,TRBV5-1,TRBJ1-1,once,CASSLDVGRQNTEAFF,TGCGCCAGCAGCTTGGATGTAGGCAGGCAGAACACTGAAGCTTTCTTT